These 27 T cell receptor beta chains were sequenced from one sample in a study of CD8 T cells in Susac syndrome. Random hexamers were used to reverse transcribe an amount of about 0.45 to 1 ug RNA. One entry per CDR3 protein, called by TCRdb with MiXCR from the immunoSEQ multiplex PCR reads. The sample contains fewer than 350,000 distinct CDR3 sequences, 65% to 90% of which appear only once. The sample taken for sequencing was CD8+ T cells from PBMCs. These TCRs come from a human donor with multiple sclerosis.

This chain connects TRBV14 to TRBJ2-5; D possibly corresponds to TRBD1 (6 bases). This CDR3 comprises 12 residues. The ends were cut back, 6 bases at V and 5 bases at J, with 10 bases in the middle. CDR1 and CDR2 from the germline V gene are SGHDN and FVKESK. DNA of the CDR3: TGTGCCAGCAGTTACAGGGAGGAGACCCAGTACTTC. Residues: CASSYREETQYF.

The CDR3 coding sequence is TGTGCCAGCAGTCAGGCCCTAATGGGGGAGCTGTTTTTT. Protein product: CASSQALMGELFF. V gene TRBV28 combines with J gene TRBJ2-2; no reliable D call. The CDR3 consists of 13 residues. Trimming removed 5 bases at V and 8 bases at J, with 12 bases between. The germline V gene has CDR1 MDHEN and CDR2 SYDVKM.

This clonotype was seen only a few times. The J gene is TRBJ2-6, the V gene TRBV28, with D unclear. Germline V gene lookup returns CDR1 MDHEN and CDR2 SYDVKM. Between the trimmed V and J ends, which lost 5 bases and 0 bases, there was a span of 14 bases. The CDR3 covers 17 residues. The CDR3 spells CASSRLIRISGANVLTF. DNA of the CDR3: TGTGCCAGCAGTCGACTCATCCGGATCTCTGGGGCCAACGTCCTGACTTTC. The full variable domain, rest sourced from reference TRBV28 and TRBJ2-6, is DVKVTQSSRYLVKRTGEKVFLECVQDMDHENMFWYRQDPGLGLRLIYFSYDVKMKEKGDIPEGYSVSREKKERFSLILESASTNQTSMYLCASSRLIRISGANVLTFGAGSRLTVL.

The chain recombines TRBV14 with TRBJ1-3, with D possibly matching TRBD1 (5 bases). The CDR3 loop spans 15 amino acids. Germline CDR1 is SGHDN and CDR2 is FVKESK. V lost 1 base and J 2 bases, leaving 9 bases between the germline ends. DNA for the CDR3: TGTGCCAGCAGCCAAGGTTTGGGGCCTGGAAACACCATATATTTT. Amino acid sequence: CASSQGLGPGNTIYF.

The chain carries TRBV24-1 and TRBJ1-5, with D maybe TRBD1 (5 bases). With 4 bases removed from V and 7 bases from J, the gap between germline ends came to 10 bases. This CDR3 comprises 13 residues. CDR1 KGHDR and CDR2 SFDVKD come from the germline V gene. CDR3 in DNA: TGTGCCACCAGTGAGGCAGGGAACCAGCCCCAGCATTTT. This encodes CATSEAGNQPQHF.

The CDR3 bases are TGTGCCAGTAGTGGAGTAACATACAATGAGCAGTTCTTC. Translation: CASSGVTYNEQFF. The V gene is TRBV19, the J gene TRBJ2-1; D is uncertain. CDR3 length: 13 residues. V was cut by 5 bases and J by 4 bases, with 9 bases left in between. Germline CDR1 and CDR2: LNHDA and SQIVND (reference sequence). The variable domain in full, completed from reference TRBV19 and TRBJ2-1, reads DGGITQSPKYLFRKEGQNVTLSCEQNLNHDAMYWYRQDPGQGLRLIYYSQIVNDFQKGDIAEGYSVSREKKESFPLTVTSAQKNPTAFYLCASSGVTYNEQFFGPGTRLTVL.

The chain couples TRBV2 to TRBJ2-5, with 9 bases that match TRBD2. This CDR3 has 14 residues. The ends lost 1 base at V and 5 bases at J; junction bases unmatched: 2. Germline V gene sequence: CDR1 SNHLY, CDR2 FYNNEI. Here the CDR3 reads CASSEGTSAETQYF. The CDR3, as DNA: TGTGCCAGCAGTGAAGGGACTAGCGCGGAGACCCAGTACTTC. Full variable domain (rest looked up from reference TRBV2 and TRBJ2-5): EPEVTQTPSHQVTQMGQEVILRCVPISNHLYFYWYRQILGQKVEFLVSFYNNEISEKSEIFDDQFSVERPDGSNFTLKIRSTKLEDSAMYFCASSEGTSAETQYFGPGTRLLVL.

The gene calls are TRBV4-3 and TRBJ2-7, with a possible D match to TRBD2 (6 bases). V gave up 4 bases and J gave up 0 bases, with 16 bases separating them. The CDR3 extends over 16 amino acids. Per the germline V gene, CDR1 is LGHNA and CDR2 is YSLEER. CDR3: CASSPLLAKSSYEQYF. The CDR3 DNA reads TGCGCCAGCAGCCCGCTTCTAGCGAAGAGCTCCTACGAGCAGTACTTC.

V usage is TRBV7-8 and J usage is TRBJ2-2; 8 nucleotides agree with TRBD2. The CDR3 has 17 residues. Germline values: CDR1 SGHVS, CDR2 FQNEAQ. V lost 1 base, J lost 4 bases, and 8 bases stayed unmatched. CDR3 sequence reads: CASSLGLAGGSTGELFF. CDR3 nucleotides: TGTGCCAGCAGCTTAGGTTTGGCGGGAGGAAGCACCGGGGAGCTGTTTTTT.

The chain links TRBV20-1 to TRBJ2-7; no definite D call. Looked up from germline, CDR1 is DFQATT and CDR2 is SNEGSKA (reference sequence). V was trimmed by 4 bases and J by 1 base, leaving 8 bases between them. The CDR3 runs 12 residues. The CDR3 DNA sequence: TGCAGTGCTACTTCGGCTTCCTACGAGCAGTACTTC. Translating it yields CSATSASYEQYF.

The chain combines TRBV7-9 with TRBJ2-7; TRBD1 agrees at 7 bases. In germline, CDR1 is SEHNR, CDR2 FQNEAQ (reference sequence). The CDR3 covers 15 residues. V dropped 5 bases and J dropped 3; count of bases not matched to a gene: 10. The CDR3 DNA sequence: TGTGCCAGCAGCCGCCGACAGGGAAAGGACTACGAGCAGTACTTC. The encoded protein is CASSRRQGKDYEQYF.

V usage is TRBV6-5 and J usage is TRBJ1-2; 8 bases match TRBD1. Germline V gene lookup returns CDR1 MNHEY and CDR2 SVGAGI. V gave up 4 bases and J gave up 6 bases; unmatched junction bases: 7. The CDR3 is 14 residues long. The CDR3, as DNA: TGTGCCAGCAGTTCCGCCGACAGGGGCGATGGCTACACCTTC. Amino acids: CASSSADRGDGYTF.

This chain connects TRBV29-1 to TRBJ1-3; 9 bases align to TRBD1. Germline CDR1 reads SQVTM; CDR2 reads ANQGSEA. The CDR3 consists of 14 residues. The junction had 6 bases not matched to a gene; V was cut back by 4 bases and J by 5 bases. CDR3 sequence: CSVVPGTGRNTIYF. In DNA, the CDR3 is TGCAGCGTTGTCCCCGGGACAGGGCGAAACACCATATATTTT.

The chain joins TRBV19 to TRBJ2-6; 7 positions match TRBD1. The CDR3 is 15 amino acids. V lost 10 bases to trimming and J lost 0 bases; unmatched junction nucleotides: 6. Germline loops: CDR1 LNHDA, CDR2 SQIVND (reference sequence). CDR3 nucleotides: TGTGCCACCCGGGACAGAAACTCTGGGGCCAACGTCCTGACTTTC. Amino acid sequence: CATRDRNSGANVLTF.

The chain employs TRBV27 and TRBJ2-5; D is possibly TRBD2 (6 bases). Trimming cost V 6 bases and J 4 bases, with 15 bases left between them. This CDR3 spans 14 amino acids. CDR1 is MNHEY, CDR2 SMNVEV, per germline (reference sequence). CDR3 loop: CASRVLGGGETQYF. The DNA for the CDR3 is TGTGCCAGCAGGGTCCTCGGGGGAGGAGAGACCCAGTACTTC.

The J gene is TRBJ1-1, the V gene TRBV19, with D tentatively TRBD1 (5 bases). This CDR3 spans 14 amino acids. Trimming cost V 5 bases and J 4 bases, with 14 bases left between them. Germline V gives CDR1 LNHDA, CDR2 SQIVND (reference sequence). This CDR3 is CASSPEIRGTEAFF. Here the CDR3 DNA reads TGTGCCAGTAGTCCCGAGATAAGGGGCACTGAAGCTTTCTTT.

This clonotype was seen more than once but under ten times. This chain connects TRBV4-1 to TRBJ2-7, with D tentatively TRBD2 (6 bases). Germline V CDR1 and CDR2: MGHRA, YSYEKL. The CDR3 is 16 residues long. Between the trimmed V and J ends, which lost 0 bases and 0 bases, there was a span of 12 bases. CDR3 coding DNA: TGCGCCAGCAGCCAAGAGGTCGCGGGATCCTCCTACGAGCAGTACTTC. Its translation: CASSQEVAGSSYEQYF.

The V and J genes are TRBV13 and TRBJ2-7; 7 nucleotides align to TRBD1. Per the germline V gene, CDR1 is PRHDT and CDR2 is FYEKMQ (reference sequence). The CDR3 is 13 amino acids. V dropped 5 bases and J dropped 6; count of bases not matched to a gene: 7. DNA of the CDR3: TGTGCCAGCAGCCTTGGACAGGCCCTCGAGCAGTACTTC. This codes for CASSLGQALEQYF.

V and J are TRBV4-3 and TRBJ2-7; D gene ambiguous. Per germline, CDR1 LGHNA and CDR2 YSLEER. The CDR3 consists of 13 residues. V dropped 4 bases and J dropped 3 bases, with 10 bases sitting between them. The CDR3 DNA sequence: TGCGCCAGCAGCCCCTATACCGGCTACGAGCAGTACTTC. Protein product: CASSPYTGYEQYF.

V and J are TRBV23-1 and TRBJ1-5, with 8 positions matching TRBD1. TRBV23-1 is recorded as an ORF, its role being uncertain. There are 16 residues in the CDR3. The V and J ends lost 3 bases and 3 bases, in that order; junction bases with no gene match: 7. The DNA of the CDR3 is TGCGCCAGCAGTCACACCGACAGGGGATCCAATCAGCCCCAGCATTTT. Residues: CASSHTDRGSNQPQHF.

The chain employs TRBV27 and TRBJ1-1; D may be TRBD1 (5 bases). Per germline, CDR1 MNHEY and CDR2 SMNVEV (reference sequence). This CDR3 has 14 amino acids. V was trimmed by 5 bases and J by 11 bases, leaving 21 bases between them. The CDR3 DNA reads as TGTGCCAGCAGTCCCCGGTTGGGGGTTGGGGGGGCTTTCTTT. Translated: CASSPRLGVGGAFF.

V and J are TRBV28 and TRBJ2-5; D not certain. Germline CDR1 is MDHEN and CDR2 is SYDVKM. V lost 7 bases and J 1 base, leaving 13 bases between the germline ends. The CDR3 runs to 14 residues. As DNA, the CDR3 is TGTGCCAGCACCCTAATGGACGGCCAAGAGACCCAGTACTTC. It specifies CASTLMDGQETQYF.

The chain employs TRBV6-1 and TRBJ2-3, with 9 nucleotides matching TRBD1. Germline V gene data show CDR1 as MNHNS and CDR2 as SASEGT. The V and J ends lost 5 bases and 4 bases, in that order; junction bases with no gene match: 22. The CDR3 consists of 20 residues. CDR3 region: CASSPPEGQGGRSPPDTQYF. DNA of the CDR3: TGTGCCAGCAGTCCTCCTGAGGGACAGGGTGGACGGTCCCCTCCAGATACGCAGTATTTT.

V usage is TRBV4-1 and J usage is TRBJ1-1, with a tentative D call TRBD1 (6 bases). Germline CDR1 reads MGHRA; CDR2 reads YSYEKL. CDR3 length equals 12 residues. Trimming left V 2 bases short and J 8 bases short, with 9 bases between. The CDR3 bases are TGCGCCAGCAGCCAACAAGACAGGGAAGCTTTCTTT. It yields the protein CASSQQDREAFF.

Notes on this clonotype: At one of its ends the junction is not consistent with the germline gene, which may arise from a read error. The chain uses TRBV9 and TRBJ2-5; TRBD2 is a possible D gene (6 bases). From germline, CDR1 is SGDLS and CDR2 YYNGEE. This CDR3 is built from 15 residues. CDR3 DNA: TGTGCCAGCAGCGTAGGGGGAGGCACCCAAGGGACCCAGTACTTC. Translating gives CASSVGGGTQGTQYF.

This chain uses TRBV6-5 with TRBJ1-1, with a tentative D call TRBD1 (5 bases). The CDR3 contains 13 residues. Germline loops: CDR1 MNHEY, CDR2 SVGAGI. V was trimmed by 2 bases and J by 5 bases, leaving 9 bases between them. DNA for the CDR3: TGTGCCAGCAGTTACAGGGGATGGACTGAAGCTTTCTTT. Translation gives CASSYRGWTEAFF.

The chain is built from TRBV29-1 and TRBJ1-1; D remains unclear. V was clipped by 5 bases and J by 0 bases, with 7 bases between them. This CDR3 contains 12 residues. CDR1 and CDR2 from the germline V gene are SQVTM and ANQGSEA. CDR3 coding DNA: TGCAGCGTTTCAACGGTGAACACTGAAGCTTTCTTT. Protein: CSVSTVNTEAFF.